The present T cell receptor (beta chain) was sequenced within a study of a mutant IDH1 vaccine in newly diagnosed glioma. Study as a whole: Vaccination began 4-6 weeks post radiotherapy alone, or with temozolomide cycles. Patients arrived already treated with radiotherapy, temozolomide, or both, most having had both.

This clone was recorded once. Antigen specificity is unknown. Method: immunoSEQ multiplex PCR; TCRdb's copy keeps in-frame clones and lacks some. The data show around 26,000 clones, roughly 85% seen once. Trimming took 2 bases from V and 4 from J; bases not matched to a gene: 7. This CDR3 spans 15 amino acids. Germline V CDR1 and CDR2: MNHEY, SVGAGI. Findings of the study overall: Immune responses arising from the vaccine appeared in around 93% of patients.

Time point in this sample: week 23, last vaccination. With topical imiquimod, each dose of the vaccine consisted of 300 ug of mutant IDH1 20-mer peptide. This TCR derives from a woman in her thirties with glioma. This material consisted of PBMCs, taken from a glioma patient whose treatment included an IDH1 peptide vaccine. The genes are TRBV6-5 and TRBJ1-1, with 7 positions matching TRBD1. CDR3 DNA: TGTGCCAGCAGTTACACCGGCGGGACAGCCACTGAAGCTTTCTTT. Translated, it gives CASSYTGGTATEAFF.